One and the same sample provided the 26 T cell receptor beta chains below, sequenced in a study of T-cell reconstitution after alpha-beta-depleted transplantation in children. Researchers prepared the TCRbeta library using unique molecular identifiers, the study reports. MiXCR was run by TCRdb on the PCR reads, yielding one entry per CDR3 protein. The profile shows about 900,000 distinct CDR3 sequences, roughly 29% of them singletons. Material: PBMCs, mostly from graft donor cells, obtained 360 days after TCRalphabeta/CD19-depleted stem cell transplant. The source is a boy under two years old who had a stem cell transplant for SCID, so the T cells may come from the graft donor.

The chain combines TRBV5-6 with TRBJ2-5, with TRBD1 as a possible D gene (6 bases). CDR1 and CDR2 from the germline V gene are SGHDT and YYEEEE. V lost 0 bases and J 1 base, leaving 10 bases between the germline ends. This CDR3 is built from 15 residues. Here the CDR3 reads CASSLVVRGQETQYF. The CDR3 nucleotides read TGTGCCAGCAGCTTGGTAGTCAGGGGCCAAGAGACCCAGTACTTC.

This chain uses TRBV12-3 or TRBV12-4 with TRBJ2-3; a possible D gene is TRBD2 (6 bases). V lost 5 bases, J lost 3 bases, and 18 bases lay in between. The CDR3 runs 16 residues. CDR3 loop: CASSGLGGKGTDTQYF. The CDR3 DNA reads as TGTGCCAGCAGTGGCCTTGGGGGGAAGGGGACAGATACGCAGTATTTT.

CDR3 in amino acids: CASSQAGGRQFF. CDR3 nucleotide sequence: TGCGCCAGCAGCCAAGCCGGGGGGCGTCAGTTCTTC. The chain recombines TRBV4-1 with TRBJ2-1, with D perhaps TRBD2 (7 bases). Trimming took off 1 base at V and 13 bases at J, with 11 bases between the two ends. Germline lookup yields CDR1 MGHRA and CDR2 YSYEKL. This CDR3 contains 12 residues.

V gene TRBV12-5 combines with J gene TRBJ1-1, with 9 bases identical to TRBD1. CDR3 size: 15 residues. V trimming: 7 bases; J trimming: 0 bases; junction bases outside the gene matches: 6. CDR1 and CDR2 from the germline V gene are LGHNT and FRNRAP. The CDR3 nucleotides are TGTGCTAGTGCCCCGGACAGGGGATTGAACACTGAAGCTTTCTTT. Its translation is CASAPDRGLNTEAFF.

This clonotype was counted only a few times. The chain carries TRBV10-3 and TRBJ2-5; 7 nucleotides match TRBD1. Germline CDR1 and CDR2: ENHRY and SYGVKD. V was clipped by 3 bases and J by 0 bases; unmatched bases: 1. The CDR3 extends over 14 amino acids. The CDR3 bases are TGTGCCATCAGTGATACAGGGGACCAAGAGACCCAGTACTTC. Protein sequence: CAISDTGDQETQYF.

This clonotype turned up a few times. The J gene is TRBJ2-3, the V gene TRBV2, with D unresolved. The CDR3 covers 16 residues. The germline V gene encodes CDR1 SNHLY and CDR2 FYNNEI. With 3 bases removed from V and 0 bases from J, the gap between germline ends came to 13 bases. Written as DNA, the CDR3 is TGTGCCAGCAGTGAGGTCTCCAACCTTAGCACAGATACGCAGTATTTT. Its protein product is CASSEVSNLSTDTQYF.

This clonotype occurred a few times. This chain connects TRBV9 to TRBJ2-1; 13 bases match TRBD2. The CDR3 length is 15 residues. CDR1 and CDR2 (germline): SGDLS, YYNGEE. Trimming at V came to 0 bases and at J to 7 bases, leaving 1 base not matched to a gene. For the CDR3, the DNA is TGTGCCAGCAGCGTAGAACTAGCGGGGGGGAATGAGCAGTTCTTC. Translated: CASSVELAGGNEQFF. Together with reference TRBV9 and TRBJ2-1, the CDR3 gives the full variable domain: DSGVTQTPKHLITATGQRVTLRCSPRSGDLSVYWYQQSLDQGLQFLIQYYNGEERAKGNILERFSAQQFPDLHSELNLSSLELGDSALYFCASSVELAGGNEQFFGPGTRLTVL.

The genes are TRBV4-2 and TRBJ2-1; D is uncertain. Trimming took off 5 bases at V and 1 base at J, with 15 bases between the two ends. Germline V lookup: CDR1 LGHNA, CDR2 YNFKEQ. The CDR3 runs 16 residues. CDR3 residues: CASSEAPRYSYNEQFF. The CDR3 DNA sequence: TGTGCCAGCAGCGAAGCCCCCAGGTATTCCTACAATGAGCAGTTCTTC.

V gene TRBV10-2 combines with J gene TRBJ2-6, with TRBD1 as a possible D gene (6 bases). The CDR3 extends over 15 amino acids. Per germline, CDR1 WSHSY and CDR2 SAAADI. Trimming pared 3 bases from V and 4 bases from J, leaving 10 bases between. CDR3: CASSDNRAGANVLTF. DNA for the CDR3: TGCGCCAGCAGTGACAACAGGGCCGGGGCCAACGTCCTGACTTTC.

This clonotype showed up just a few times. V is TRBV7-8 and J is TRBJ2-5; weak D call: TRBD2 (6 bases). V was shortened by 1 base and J by 9 bases, with 24 bases between the two germline ends. The germline V gene encodes CDR1 SGHVS and CDR2 FQNEAQ. There are 17 residues in the CDR3. CDR3 protein: CASSLGHGGGGLGAQYF. The DNA for the CDR3 is TGTGCCAGCAGCTTAGGTCATGGGGGTGGGGGACTCGGCGCCCAGTACTTC. The full variable domain, its missing parts supplied by reference TRBV7-8 and TRBJ2-5, is GAGVSQSPRYKVAKRGQDVALRCDPISGHVSLFWYQQALGQGPEFLTYFQNEAQLDKSGLPSDRFFAERPEGSVSTLKIQRTQQEDSAVYLCASSLGHGGGGLGAQYFGPGTRLLVL.

Only a few counts were recorded for this clonotype. This chain connects TRBV5-1 to TRBJ1-1; D is unresolved. CDR3 length: 14 residues. The V and J ends lost 0 bases and 5 bases respectively, with 11 bases between them. The germline gives CDR1 SGHRS, CDR2 YFSETQ. CDR3 region: CASSLVLLGTEAFF. Written as DNA, the CDR3 is TGCGCCAGCAGCTTGGTCCTCTTGGGAACTGAAGCTTTCTTT.

Notes on this clonotype: A much larger clone sits a single nucleotide away, making a read error possible. The chain employs TRBV20-1 and TRBJ1-5; D not certain. Per the germline V gene, CDR1 is DFQATT and CDR2 is SNEGSKA (reference sequence). V was cut by 3 bases and J by 0 bases, with 3 bases left in between. The CDR3 length is 12 residues. The DNA for the CDR3 is TGCAGTGCTAGCGATAGCAATCAGCCCCAGCATTTT. Translated, it gives CSASDSNQPQHF.

The chain combines TRBV24-1 with TRBJ2-7; TRBD2 might be the D (5 bases). CDR3 size: 15 residues. Between the trimmed V and J ends, which lost 1 base and 3 bases, there was a span of 12 bases. Per the germline V gene, CDR1 is KGHDR and CDR2 is SFDVKD. CDR3 DNA sequence: TGTGCCACCAGTGATTTAAAGGGAGTTGTCTACGAGCAGTACTTC. Protein: CATSDLKGVVYEQYF.

This clonotype was detected ten times or more. The chain uses TRBV9 and TRBJ2-1, with 7 bases lining up with TRBD1. This CDR3 comprises 15 residues. V shed 0 bases and J 3 bases; nucleotides not matched to a gene: 3. CDR1 and CDR2 (germline): SGDLS, YYNGEE. CDR3 DNA: TGTGCCAGCAGCGTAGTGTCAGGGGGCTACAATGAGCAGTTCTTC. Encoded protein: CASSVVSGGYNEQFF.

This clonotype was detected a few times. The chain carries TRBV5-1 and TRBJ2-7, with D uncertain. Per the germline V gene, CDR1 is SGHRS and CDR2 is YFSETQ. The V end was cut by 2 bases, the J end by 2 bases, with 17 bases between. This CDR3 is 16 amino acids long. The CDR3 sequence is CASSLEQRSIAYEQYF. Here the CDR3 DNA reads TGCGCCAGCAGCTTAGAACAGAGAAGTATCGCCTACGAGCAGTACTTC. The whole variable domain, filled in from reference TRBV5-1 and TRBJ2-7, reads KAGVTQTPRYLIKTRGQQVTLSCSPISGHRSVSWYQQTPGQGLQFLFEYFSETQRNKGNFPGRFSGRQFSNSRSEMNVSTLELGDSALYLCASSLEQRSIAYEQYFGPGTRLTVT.

The V call is TRBV15, the J call TRBJ2-1; D gene ambiguous. Trimming cost V 0 bases and J 0 bases, with 12 bases left between them. CDR3 length: 17 residues. The germline CDR1 and CDR2 sequences are LNHNV and YYDKDF (reference sequence). The CDR3 DNA reads as TGTGCCACCAGCAGAGACCGACGGCAGAGCTCCTACAATGAGCAGTTCTTC. Encoded protein: CATSRDRRQSSYNEQFF. Full variable domain (rest looked up from reference TRBV15 and TRBJ2-1): DAMVIQNPRYQVTQFGKPVTLSCSQTLNHNVMYWYQQKSSQAPKLLFHYYDKDFNNEADTPDNFQSRRPNTSFCFLDIRSPGLGDTAMYLCATSRDRRQSSYNEQFFGPGTRLTVL.

This clonotype showed up just a few times. The chain has TRBV20-1 and TRBJ2-7, with no clear D. V was trimmed by 5 bases and J by 4 bases, leaving 15 bases between them. Germline values: CDR1 DFQATT, CDR2 SNEGSKA (reference sequence). The CDR3 is 13 amino acids. The CDR3 loop reads CSAWPGPSYEQYF. The CDR3 DNA is TGCAGTGCTTGGCCAGGTCCCTCGTACGAGCAGTACTTC.

The sample holds a few counts of this clonotype. This chain joins TRBV12-3 or TRBV12-4 and TRBJ2-1; 9 bases agree with TRBD2. The CDR3 is made up of 16 amino acids. V was clipped by 3 bases and J by 7 bases; unmatched bases: 10. The CDR3 region is CASSFGEAGGRNEQFF. The CDR3 nucleotides read TGTGCCAGCAGTTTTGGGGAGGCGGGGGGGCGGAATGAGCAGTTCTTC.

The V gene is TRBV10-3, the J gene TRBJ2-3; unclear D gene. CDR3 length equals 16 residues. Trimming shortened V by 0 bases and J by 1 base, and 11 bases separated the two germline ends. Germline V CDR1 and CDR2: ENHRY, SYGVKD. The CDR3 coding sequence is TGTGCCATCAGTGAGTCGAACATACTACGCACAGATACGCAGTATTTT. This translates into CAISESNILRTDTQYF.

The V call is TRBV4-1, the J call TRBJ2-7; the match to TRBD1 covers 7 bases. CDR3 size: 14 residues. The junction had 5 bases not matched to a gene; V was cut back by 4 bases and J by 2 bases. Germline V gene lookup returns CDR1 MGHRA and CDR2 YSYEKL. The DNA for the CDR3 is TGCGCCAGCAGCCCGACAGGGCTAACCTACGAGCAGTACTTC. This gives the protein CASSPTGLTYEQYF.

This clonotype was counted once. The chain couples TRBV7-8 to TRBJ2-1; D ambiguous. V shed 8 bases and J shed 0 bases, with 11 bases lying between them. This CDR3 contains 14 residues. Germline V gene sequence: CDR1 SGHVS, CDR2 FQNEAQ. The CDR3 is CASERNRSYNEQFF. For the CDR3, the DNA is TGTGCCAGCGAAAGGAATCGCTCCTACAATGAGCAGTTCTTC.

This clonotype occurred many times. The chain carries TRBV2 and TRBJ2-1; D is unresolved. Germline V gene sequence: CDR1 SNHLY, CDR2 FYNNEI. This CDR3 contains 16 residues. The V end lost 2 bases, the J end lost 5 bases, and 16 bases lay between the germline ends. The CDR3 reads CASSEPALYGNNEQFF. The CDR3 coding sequence is TGTGCCAGCAGTGAACCGGCCCTTTATGGGAACAATGAGCAGTTCTTC.

The chain couples TRBV12-3 or TRBV12-4 to TRBJ1-3, with 9 bases lining up with TRBD1. V dropped 4 bases and J dropped 0; count of bases not matched to a gene: 4. This CDR3 region has 16 residues. CDR3 nucleotide sequence: TGTGCCAGCAGTTGGGACAGGGCCCACTCTGGAAACACCATATATTTT. Translation: CASSWDRAHSGNTIYF.

This chain links TRBV11-2 with TRBJ2-7; 12 bases agree with TRBD2. This CDR3 comprises 16 residues. In germline, CDR1 is SGHAT, CDR2 FQNNGV. With 4 bases clipped from V and 2 bases from J, the junction kept 6 bases outside the gene matches. CDR3 amino acids: CASSSLLAGGAYEQYF. CDR3 coding DNA: TGTGCCAGCAGCTCCCTACTAGCGGGGGGTGCCTACGAGCAGTACTTC.

V and J are TRBV7-9 and TRBJ1-1, with a possible D match to TRBD1 (5 bases). The CDR3 extends over 12 amino acids. Trimming removed 1 base from V and 7 bases from J, with 7 bases in between. Germline V lookup: CDR1 SEHNR, CDR2 FQNEAQ (reference sequence). This CDR3 is CASSLVQGEAFF. CDR3 sequence (DNA): TGTGCCAGCAGCTTAGTGCAGGGTGAAGCTTTCTTT. The whole variable domain, remainder taken from reference TRBV7-9 and TRBJ1-1, is DTGVSQNPRHKITKRGQNVTFRCDPISEHNRLYWYRQTLGQGPEFLTYFQNEAQLEKSRLLSDRFSAERPKGSFSTLEIQRTEQGDSAMYLCASSLVQGEAFFGQGTRLTVV.

Only a few counts were recorded for this clonotype. This chain uses TRBV20-1 with TRBJ2-3, with D possibly TRBD1 on 6 matching bases. CDR3 length equals 15 residues. CDR1 and CDR2 from the germline V gene are DFQATT and SNEGSKA (reference sequence). V was pared by 3 bases and J by 6 bases, with 19 bases between. Written as DNA, the CDR3 is TGCAGTGCTAGTCTCCGGGACACAGGATGGGATACGCAGTATTTT. Its protein is CSASLRDTGWDTQYF.